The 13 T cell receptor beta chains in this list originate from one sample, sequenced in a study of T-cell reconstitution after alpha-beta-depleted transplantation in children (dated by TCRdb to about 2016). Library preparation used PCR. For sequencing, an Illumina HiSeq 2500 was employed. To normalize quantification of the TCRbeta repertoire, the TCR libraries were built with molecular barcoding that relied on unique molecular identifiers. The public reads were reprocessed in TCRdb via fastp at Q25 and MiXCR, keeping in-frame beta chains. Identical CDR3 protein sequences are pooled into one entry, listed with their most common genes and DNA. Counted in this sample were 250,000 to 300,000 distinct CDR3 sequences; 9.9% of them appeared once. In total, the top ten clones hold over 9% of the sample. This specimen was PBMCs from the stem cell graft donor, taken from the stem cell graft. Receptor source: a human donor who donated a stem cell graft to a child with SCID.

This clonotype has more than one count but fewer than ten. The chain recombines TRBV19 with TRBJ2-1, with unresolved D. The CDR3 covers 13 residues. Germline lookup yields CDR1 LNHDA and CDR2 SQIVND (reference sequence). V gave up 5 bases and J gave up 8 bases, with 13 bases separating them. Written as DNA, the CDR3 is TGTGCCAGTAGTCCCCGGGCTAGAGATGAGCAGTTCTTC. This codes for CASSPRARDEQFF. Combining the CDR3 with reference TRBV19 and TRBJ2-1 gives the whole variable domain DGGITQSPKYLFRKEGQNVTLSCEQNLNHDAMYWYRQDPGQGLRLIYYSQIVNDFQKGDIAEGYSVSREKKESFPLTVTSAQKNPTAFYLCASSPRARDEQFFGPGTRLTVL.

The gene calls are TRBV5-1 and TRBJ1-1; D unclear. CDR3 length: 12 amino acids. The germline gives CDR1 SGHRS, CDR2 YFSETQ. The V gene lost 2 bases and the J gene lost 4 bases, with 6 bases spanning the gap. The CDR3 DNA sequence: TGCGCCAGCAGCTTCTTGGGCACTGAAGCTTTCTTT. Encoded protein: CASSFLGTEAFF.

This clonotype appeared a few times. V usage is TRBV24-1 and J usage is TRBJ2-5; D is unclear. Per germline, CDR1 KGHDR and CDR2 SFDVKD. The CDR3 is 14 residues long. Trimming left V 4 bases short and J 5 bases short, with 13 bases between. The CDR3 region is CATSDKDHPETQYF. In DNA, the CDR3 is TGTGCCACCAGTGACAAGGACCATCCCGAGACCCAGTACTTC.

CDR3 sequence: CASSQGFSSYNEQFF. The CDR3, as DNA: TGTGCCAGCAGCCAAGGGTTTAGCTCCTACAATGAGCAGTTCTTC. This sequence joins TRBV14 and TRBJ2-1, with D unclear. The germline gives CDR1 SGHDN, CDR2 FVKESK. This CDR3 has 15 residues. V was cut by 1 base and J by 0 bases, with 7 bases left in between. The variable domain in full, completed from reference TRBV14 and TRBJ2-1, reads EAGVTQFPSHSVIEKGQTVTLRCDPISGHDNLYWYRRVMGKEIKFLLHFVKESKQDESGMPNNRFLAERTGGTYSTLKVQPAELEDSGVYFCASSQGFSSYNEQFFGPGTRLTVL.

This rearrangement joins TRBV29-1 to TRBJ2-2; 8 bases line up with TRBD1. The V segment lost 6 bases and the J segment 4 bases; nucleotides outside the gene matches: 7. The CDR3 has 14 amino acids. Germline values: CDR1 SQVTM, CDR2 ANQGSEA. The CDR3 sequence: CSVRWTGITGELFF. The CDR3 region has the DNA TGCAGCGTCCGCTGGACAGGGATCACCGGGGAGCTGTTTTTT.

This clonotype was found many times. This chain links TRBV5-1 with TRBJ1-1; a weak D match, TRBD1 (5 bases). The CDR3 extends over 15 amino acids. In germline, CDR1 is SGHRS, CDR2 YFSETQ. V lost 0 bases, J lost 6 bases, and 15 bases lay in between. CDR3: CASSLAGRGGSEAFF. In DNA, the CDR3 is TGCGCCAGCAGCTTGGCCGGGAGGGGTGGTTCTGAAGCTTTCTTT.

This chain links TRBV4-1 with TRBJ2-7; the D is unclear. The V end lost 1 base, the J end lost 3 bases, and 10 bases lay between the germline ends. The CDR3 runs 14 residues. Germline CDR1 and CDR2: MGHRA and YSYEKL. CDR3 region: CASSQGTAYYEQYF. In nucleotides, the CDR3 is TGCGCCAGCAGCCAAGGGACGGCCTACTACGAGCAGTACTTC.

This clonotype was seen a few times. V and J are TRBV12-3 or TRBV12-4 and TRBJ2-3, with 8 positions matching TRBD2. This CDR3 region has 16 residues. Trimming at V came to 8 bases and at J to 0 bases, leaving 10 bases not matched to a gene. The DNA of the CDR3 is TGTGCCAGCCGAAGCGGGGGTCACCCTAGCACAGATACGCAGTATTTT. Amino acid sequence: CASRSGGHPSTDTQYF.

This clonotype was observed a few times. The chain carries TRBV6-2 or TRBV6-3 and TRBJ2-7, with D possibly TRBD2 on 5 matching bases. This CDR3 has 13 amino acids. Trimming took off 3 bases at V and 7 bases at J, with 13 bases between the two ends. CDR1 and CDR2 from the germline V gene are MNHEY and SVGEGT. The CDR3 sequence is CASSYQMGGEQYF. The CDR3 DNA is TGTGCCAGCAGTTATCAGATGGGCGGGGAGCAGTACTTC.

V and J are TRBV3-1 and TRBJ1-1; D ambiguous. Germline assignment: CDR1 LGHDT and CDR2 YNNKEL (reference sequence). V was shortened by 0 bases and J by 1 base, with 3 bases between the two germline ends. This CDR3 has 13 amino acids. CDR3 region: CASSQEPNTEAFF. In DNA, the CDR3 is TGTGCCAGCAGCCAAGAACCGAACACTGAAGCTTTCTTT.

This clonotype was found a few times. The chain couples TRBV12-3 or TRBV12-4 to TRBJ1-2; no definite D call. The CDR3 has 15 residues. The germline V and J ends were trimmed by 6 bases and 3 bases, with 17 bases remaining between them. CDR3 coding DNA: TGTGCCAGCAGCAGAGACGGAAATTGGGACTATGGCTACACCTTC. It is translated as CASSRDGNWDYGYTF.

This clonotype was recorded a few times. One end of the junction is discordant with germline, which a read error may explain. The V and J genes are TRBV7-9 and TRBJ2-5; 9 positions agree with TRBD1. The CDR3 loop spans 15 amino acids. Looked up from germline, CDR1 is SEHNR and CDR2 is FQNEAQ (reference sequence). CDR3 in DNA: TGTGCCAGCAGCTTAGGGGACAGGGACCAAGATACCCAGTACTTC. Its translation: CASSLGDRDQDTQYF.

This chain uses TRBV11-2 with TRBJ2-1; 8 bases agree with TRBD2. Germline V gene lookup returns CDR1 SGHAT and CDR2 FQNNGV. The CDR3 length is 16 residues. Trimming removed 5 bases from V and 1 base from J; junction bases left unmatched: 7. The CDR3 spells CASSQKRGGSYNEQFF. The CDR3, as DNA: TGTGCCAGCAGCCAAAAACGGGGGGGATCCTACAATGAGCAGTTCTTC.